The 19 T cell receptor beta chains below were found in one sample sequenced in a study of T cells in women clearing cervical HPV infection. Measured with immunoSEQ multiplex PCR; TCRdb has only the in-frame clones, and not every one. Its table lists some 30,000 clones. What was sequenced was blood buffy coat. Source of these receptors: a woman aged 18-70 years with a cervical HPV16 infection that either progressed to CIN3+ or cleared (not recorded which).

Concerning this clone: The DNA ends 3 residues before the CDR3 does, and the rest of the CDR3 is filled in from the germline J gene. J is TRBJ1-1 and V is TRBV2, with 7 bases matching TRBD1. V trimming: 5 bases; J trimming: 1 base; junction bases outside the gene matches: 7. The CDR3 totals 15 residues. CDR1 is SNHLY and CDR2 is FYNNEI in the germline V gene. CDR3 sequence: CASSSYGTANTEAFF. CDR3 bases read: TGTGCCAGCAGTTCATACGGGACAGCGAACACTGAA.

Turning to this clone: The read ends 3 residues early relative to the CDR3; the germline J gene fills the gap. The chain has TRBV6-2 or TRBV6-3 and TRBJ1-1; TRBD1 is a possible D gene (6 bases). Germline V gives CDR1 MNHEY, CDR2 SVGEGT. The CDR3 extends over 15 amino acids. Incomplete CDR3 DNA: TGTGCCAGCAGTACCCCCGCAGGGGCCTCCTACGAG. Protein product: CASSTPAGASYE. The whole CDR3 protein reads CASSTPAGASYEAFF.

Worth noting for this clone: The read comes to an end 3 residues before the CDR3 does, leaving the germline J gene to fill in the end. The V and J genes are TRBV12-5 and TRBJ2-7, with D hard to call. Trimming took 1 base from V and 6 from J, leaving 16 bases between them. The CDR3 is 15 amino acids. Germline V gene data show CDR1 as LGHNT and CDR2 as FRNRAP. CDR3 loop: CASGLANLRSGEQYF. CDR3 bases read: TGTGCTAGTGGTTTGGCTAACCTCCGCTCCGGCGAG.

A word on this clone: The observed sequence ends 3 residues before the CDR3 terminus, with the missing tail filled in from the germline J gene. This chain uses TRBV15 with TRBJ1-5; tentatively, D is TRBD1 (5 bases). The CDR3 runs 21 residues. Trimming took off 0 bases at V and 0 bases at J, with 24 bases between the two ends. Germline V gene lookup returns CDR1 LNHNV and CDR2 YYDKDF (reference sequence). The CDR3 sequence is CATSRETWMDQGGHSNQPQHF. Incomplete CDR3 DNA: TGTGCCACCAGCAGAGAAACGTGGATGGACCAGGGAGGTCATAGCAATCAGCCC.

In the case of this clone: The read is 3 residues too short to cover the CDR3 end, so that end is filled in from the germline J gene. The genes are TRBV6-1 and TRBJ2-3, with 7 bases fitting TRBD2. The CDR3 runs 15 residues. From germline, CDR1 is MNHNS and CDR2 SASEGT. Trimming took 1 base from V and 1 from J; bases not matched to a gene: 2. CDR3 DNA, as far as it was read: TGTGCCAGCAGTGAAGATGCGGGGGGCACAGATACG. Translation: CASSEDAGGTDT. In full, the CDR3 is CASSEDAGGTDTQYF.

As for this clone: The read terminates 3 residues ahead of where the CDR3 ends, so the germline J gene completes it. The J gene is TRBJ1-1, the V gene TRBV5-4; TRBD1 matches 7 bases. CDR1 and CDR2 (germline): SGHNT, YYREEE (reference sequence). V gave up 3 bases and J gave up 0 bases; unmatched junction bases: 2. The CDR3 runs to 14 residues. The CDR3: CASSWGQLNTEAFF. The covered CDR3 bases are TGTGCCAGCAGCTGGGGACAGCTGAACACTGAA.

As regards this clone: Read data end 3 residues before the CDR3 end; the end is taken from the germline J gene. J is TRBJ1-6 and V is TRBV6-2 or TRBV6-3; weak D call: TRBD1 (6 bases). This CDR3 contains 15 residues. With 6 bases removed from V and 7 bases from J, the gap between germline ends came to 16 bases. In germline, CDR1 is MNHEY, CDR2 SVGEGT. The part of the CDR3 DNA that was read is TGTGCCAGCAGATCAGGGGCTTTGGAGAATTCACCC. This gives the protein CASRSGALENSP. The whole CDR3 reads CASRSGALENSPLHF.

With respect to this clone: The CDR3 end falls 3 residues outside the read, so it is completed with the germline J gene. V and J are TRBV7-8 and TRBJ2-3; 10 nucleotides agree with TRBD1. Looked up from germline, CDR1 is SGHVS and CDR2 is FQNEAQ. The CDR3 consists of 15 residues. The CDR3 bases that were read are TGTGCCAGCAGCTCAGGACAGGGGGTCCAAGAGACG. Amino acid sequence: CASSSGQGVQET. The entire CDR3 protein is CASSSGQGVQETQYF.

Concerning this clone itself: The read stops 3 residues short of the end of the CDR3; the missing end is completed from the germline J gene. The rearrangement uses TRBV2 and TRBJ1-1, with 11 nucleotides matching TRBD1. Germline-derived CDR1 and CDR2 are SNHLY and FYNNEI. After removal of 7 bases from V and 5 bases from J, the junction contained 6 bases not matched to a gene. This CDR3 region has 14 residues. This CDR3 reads CASKKGTGGTEAFF. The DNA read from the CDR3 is TGTGCCAGCAAGAAGGGGACAGGGGGGACTGAA.

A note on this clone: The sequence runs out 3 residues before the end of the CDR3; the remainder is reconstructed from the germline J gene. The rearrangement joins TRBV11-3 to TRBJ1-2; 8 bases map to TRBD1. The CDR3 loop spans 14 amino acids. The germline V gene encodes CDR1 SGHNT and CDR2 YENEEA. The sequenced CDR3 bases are TGTGCCAGCAGCTTTGGACAGGGACCCTACGAA. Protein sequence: CASSFGQGPYE. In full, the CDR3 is CASSFGQGPYEYTF.

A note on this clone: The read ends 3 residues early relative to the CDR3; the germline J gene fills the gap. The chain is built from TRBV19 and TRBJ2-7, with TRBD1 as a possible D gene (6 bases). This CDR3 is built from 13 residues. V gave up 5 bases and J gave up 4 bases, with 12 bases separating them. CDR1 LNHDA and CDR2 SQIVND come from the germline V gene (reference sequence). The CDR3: CASSYRARYEQYF. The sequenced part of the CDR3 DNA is TGTGCCAGTAGTTACAGGGCTCGGTACGAG.

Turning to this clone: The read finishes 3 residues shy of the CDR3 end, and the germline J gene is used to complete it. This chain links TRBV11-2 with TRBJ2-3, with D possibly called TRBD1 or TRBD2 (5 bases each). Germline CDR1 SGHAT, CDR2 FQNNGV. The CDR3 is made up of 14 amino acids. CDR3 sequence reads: CASSLAGRGETQYF. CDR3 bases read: TGTGCCAGCAGCTTAGCGGGCCGAGGGGAGACG.

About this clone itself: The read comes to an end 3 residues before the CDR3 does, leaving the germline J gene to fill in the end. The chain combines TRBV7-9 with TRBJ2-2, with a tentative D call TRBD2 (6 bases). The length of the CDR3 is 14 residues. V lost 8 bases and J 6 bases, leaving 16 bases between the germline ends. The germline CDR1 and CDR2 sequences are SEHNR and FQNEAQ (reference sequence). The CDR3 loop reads CASCLTSSSGELFF. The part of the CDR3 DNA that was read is TGTGCCAGCTGCCTGACTAGTTCCTCCGGGGAG. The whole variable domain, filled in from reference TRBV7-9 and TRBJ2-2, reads DTGVSQNPRHKITKRGQNVTFRCDPISEHNRLYWYRQTLGQGPEFLTYFQNEAQLEKSRLLSDRFSAERPKGSFSTLEIQRTEQGDSAMYLCASCLTSSSGELFFGEGSRLTVL.

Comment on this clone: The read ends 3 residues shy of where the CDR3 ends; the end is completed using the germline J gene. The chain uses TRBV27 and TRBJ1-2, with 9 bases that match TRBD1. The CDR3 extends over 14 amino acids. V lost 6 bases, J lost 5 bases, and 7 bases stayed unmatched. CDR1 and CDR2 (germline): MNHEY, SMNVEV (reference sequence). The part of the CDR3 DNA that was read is TGTGCCAGCAGACGGGGACAGGGCTTATATGGC. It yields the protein CASRRGQGLYG. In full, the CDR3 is CASRRGQGLYGYTF.

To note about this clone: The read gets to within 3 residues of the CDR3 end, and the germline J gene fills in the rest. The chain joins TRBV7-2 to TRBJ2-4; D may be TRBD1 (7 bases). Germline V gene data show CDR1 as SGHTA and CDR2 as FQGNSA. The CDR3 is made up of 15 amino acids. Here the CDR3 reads CASSYAEGANYGQYF. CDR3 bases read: TGTGCCAGCAGCTACGCGGAGGGGGCTAACTATGGT.

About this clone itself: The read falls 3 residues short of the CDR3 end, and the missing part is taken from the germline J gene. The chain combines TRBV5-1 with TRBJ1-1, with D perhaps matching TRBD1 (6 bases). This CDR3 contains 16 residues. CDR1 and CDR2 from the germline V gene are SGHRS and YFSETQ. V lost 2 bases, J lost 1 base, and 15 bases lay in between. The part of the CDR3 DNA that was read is TGCGCCAGCAGCTTCATGACGGGGGGCAGGAACACTGAA. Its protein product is CASSFMTGGRNTE. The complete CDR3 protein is CASSFMTGGRNTEAFF.

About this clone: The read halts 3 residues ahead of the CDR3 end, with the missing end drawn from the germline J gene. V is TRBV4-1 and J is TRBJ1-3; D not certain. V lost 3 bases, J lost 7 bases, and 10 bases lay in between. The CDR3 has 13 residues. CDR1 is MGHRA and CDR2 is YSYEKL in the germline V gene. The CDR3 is CASSQSQGNTIYF. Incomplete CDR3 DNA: TGCGCCAGCAGCCAGTCCCAAGGGAACACC.

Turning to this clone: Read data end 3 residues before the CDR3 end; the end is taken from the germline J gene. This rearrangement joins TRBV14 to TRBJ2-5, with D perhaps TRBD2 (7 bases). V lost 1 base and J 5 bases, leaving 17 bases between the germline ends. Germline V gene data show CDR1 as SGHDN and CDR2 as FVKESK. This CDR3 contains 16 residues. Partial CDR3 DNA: TGTGCCAGCAGCCAAGTACTAACGGGGGGCAGGGAGACC. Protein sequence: CASSQVLTGGRET. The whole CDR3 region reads CASSQVLTGGRETQYF. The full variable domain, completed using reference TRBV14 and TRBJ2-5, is EAGVTQFPSHSVIEKGQTVTLRCDPISGHDNLYWYRRVMGKEIKFLLHFVKESKQDESGMPNNRFLAERTGGTYSTLKVQPAELEDSGVYFCASSQVLTGGRETQYFGPGTRLLVL.

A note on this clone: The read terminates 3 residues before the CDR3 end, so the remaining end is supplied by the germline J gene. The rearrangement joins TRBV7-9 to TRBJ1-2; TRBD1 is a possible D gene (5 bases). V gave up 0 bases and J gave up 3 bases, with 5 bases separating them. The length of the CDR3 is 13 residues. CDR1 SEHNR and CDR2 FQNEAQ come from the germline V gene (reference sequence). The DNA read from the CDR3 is TGTGCCAGCAGCTTAGCCAGGGACTATGGC. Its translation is CASSLARDYG. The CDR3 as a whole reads CASSLARDYGYTF. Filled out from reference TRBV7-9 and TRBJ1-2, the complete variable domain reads DTGVSQNPRHKITKRGQNVTFRCDPISEHNRLYWYRQTLGQGPEFLTYFQNEAQLEKSRLLSDRFSAERPKGSFSTLEIQRTEQGDSAMYLCASSLARDYGYTFGSGTRLTVV.